Listed below are T cell receptor delta chains from one sample, sequenced in a study of gamma-delta T cells after stem cell transplantation. TCRdb re-analyzed the RT-PCR reads via CATT. In the table there are roughly 7,500 delta-chain clones, 13% to 15% of which are singletons. The sample taken for sequencing was gamma-delta T cells. Source of these receptors: a human donor. It is not recorded whose cells these are; they may come from a transplant donor. CDR3s include the opening cysteine and the closing phenylalanine or tryptophan. Each record gives: D gene, J gene, clone size, CDR3 length, V gene, CDR3 DNA, CDR3 protein. The D gene is left open where the match is weak. Rows may omit the clone size; those that give it use once, few, many or a size class.

D: TRDD3; J: TRDJ1; size: medium-sized; length: 19; V: TRDV1; DNA: TGTGCTCTTGGGGATGCCATAACTGGGGGATACGCGTACACCGATAAACTCATCTTT; CDR3: CALGDAITGGYAYTDKLIF
D: TRDD3; J: TRDJ1; size: .; length: 17; V: TRDV3; DNA: TGTGCCTTTTTAGGCCCGCTGGGGGACCCGTACACCGATAAACTCATCTTT; CDR3: CAFLGPLGDPYTDKLIF
D: TRDD3; J: TRDJ3; size: medium-sized; length: 19; V: TRDV2; DNA: TGTGCCTGTGACATACTGGGGGACCCCAGCTCCTGGGACACCCGACAGATGTTTTTC; CDR3: CACDILGDPSSWDTRQMFF
D: .; J: TRDJ1; size: few; length: 18; V: TRDV1; DNA: TGTGCTCTTGGGGCAATCTTACCGGGGTGGACGTACACCGATAAACTCATCTTT; CDR3: CALGAILPGWTYTDKLIF
D: .; J: TRDJ3; size: .; length: 21; V: TRDV1; DNA: TGTGCTCTTGGGGAACTGGACCGGTGCCGAACAGACTCCTGGGACACCCGACAGATGTTTTTC; CDR3: CALGELDRCRTDSWDTRQMFF
D: TRDD3; J: TRDJ3; size: few; length: 19; V: TRDV2; DNA: TGTGCCTGTGACACCTTATGCTGGGGGAACTCCTGGGACACCCGACAGATGTTTTTC; CDR3: CACDTLCWGNSWDTRQMFF
D: .; J: TRDJ1; size: medium-sized; length: 14; V: TRDV1; DNA: TGTGCTCTTGGGGAACCCCTCGGCGTCGATAAACTCATCTTT; CDR3: CALGEPLGVDKLIF
D: TRDD3; J: TRDJ1; size: medium-sized; length: 18; V: TRDV3; DNA: TGTGCCTTCTTCTCATTAACTGGGGGATACACACACTCCGATAAACTCATCTTT; CDR3: CAFFSLTGGYTHSDKLIF
D: TRDD3; J: TRDJ1; size: medium-sized; length: 16; V: TRDV1; DNA: TGTGCTCTTGGGGAAAGAGGGGCGCGTGGGGGAGATAAACTCATCTTT; CDR3: CALGERGARGGDKLIF
D: TRDD3; J: TRDJ1; size: .; length: 17; V: TRDV2; DNA: TGTGCATATGCCCCATCTTCTTCCGGGGGATACGAACGCAAACTCATCTTT; CDR3: CAYAPSSSGGYERKLIF
D: TRDD3; J: TRDJ1; size: .; length: 17; V: TRDV3; DNA: TGTGCCTCCGACACGCACTGGGGACAAAGATACACCGATAAACTCATCTTT; CDR3: CASDTHWGQRYTDKLIF
D: .; J: TRDJ1; size: few; length: 26; V: TRDV1; DNA: TGTGCTCTTGGGGTTCTGGGTCTTCCTACGAATTTTGTACTGGGGGGCTTTCACTCGTACACCGATAAACTCATCTTT; CDR3: CALGVLGLPTNFVLGGFHSYTDKLIF
D: .; J: TRDJ1; size: many; length: 18; V: TRDV1; DNA: TGTGCTCTTGGGGAACTAAGGTACCTCAGCCCGTACACCGATAAACTCATCTTT; CDR3: CALGELRYLSPYTDKLIF
D: TRDD3; J: TRDJ1; size: few; length: 25; V: TRDV1; DNA: TGTGCTCTTGGGGAACTAGTAATCCCTACCCAACCGAACTGGGGGATACTGGTGTACACCGATAAACTCATCTTT; CDR3: CALGELVIPTQPNWGILVYTDKLIF